A single T cell receptor (beta chain) is shown here with its context. This record comes from a study of sequential checkpoint blockade in melanoma. Study background: Both treatment sequences were followed by maintenance nivolumab.

CDR3 length: 15 amino acids. Trimming pared 1 base from V and 0 bases from J, leaving 10 bases between. CDR1 is MNHNS, CDR2 SASEGT, per germline. Specified treatment: randomized to nivolumab then ipilimumab (arm A) or the reverse (arm B). Patients had received no earlier DNA-damaging chemotherapy. Sorted cells were live CD3+CD8+, lacking CD19 and CD56, from PBMCs. Libraries were prepared by immunoSEQ multiplex PCR; TCRdb keeps only in-frame clonotypes and omits some of them. The repertoire holds about 21,000 clones, with about 82% as singletons. V gene TRBV6-1 combines with J gene TRBJ2-7, with D unresolved. This receptor was identified in a human donor with melanoma. The source material was CD8+ T cells sorted from blood (inferred from file names), sampled from a patient given nivolumab and ipilimumab in sequence. CDR3 in amino acids: CASSEGAAFSYEQYF. The CDR3 nucleotides read TGTGCCAGCAGTGAAGGGGCAGCTTTCTCCTACGAGCAGTACTTC.